Each of the 18 T cell receptor beta chains below was sequenced from the same sample in a study of prognosis after radiotherapy for stage I lung cancer. Amplification of TCR beta CDR3 from genomic DNA used two-round multiplex PCR. The use of primers specific to each TRBV and TRBJ gene characterized first-round PCR. MiXCR, applied by TCRdb to the multiplex PCR reads, yields one record per CDR3 protein. The sample holds fewer than 35,000 distinct CDR3 sequences, 40% to 60% seen once. This sample comprised PBMCs, obtained before or after stereotactic body radiation therapy (not recorded which). The receptors were sampled from a donor aged 50 or older with non-small cell lung cancer.

This chain connects TRBV27 to TRBJ2-7; D is unresolved. V lost 3 bases to trimming and J lost 5 bases, with 11 bases between them. The germline CDR1 and CDR2 sequences are MNHEY and SMNVEV (reference sequence). The CDR3 loop spans 13 amino acids. The CDR3 DNA reads as TGTGCCAGCAGTTTTCGCCATGGGGACGAGCAGTACTTC. Protein sequence: CASSFRHGDEQYF.

This clonotype was counted a single time. V usage is TRBV5-1 and J usage is TRBJ2-2; the D call may be TRBD1 or TRBD2 (5 bases each). The CDR3 is 15 amino acids. The ends were cut back, 3 bases at V and 6 bases at J, with 15 bases in the middle. Germline loops: CDR1 SGHRS, CDR2 YFSETQ. This CDR3 reads CASSSGAQEAGELFF. CDR3 bases: TGCGCCAGCAGCTCCGGGGCTCAGGAAGCCGGGGAGCTGTTTTTT.

On this clonotype: One end of the junction varies from germline; a read error may be responsible. The chain has TRBV24-1 and TRBJ2-2; the D gene is possibly TRBD1 (6 bases). The V gene's germline CDR1 is KGHDR and CDR2 SFDVKD. CDR3 length: 14 amino acids. CDR3 loop: CATSGQVGTVELFF. The CDR3 DNA reads as TGTGCCACCAGTGGACAGGTGGGCACCGTGGAGCTGTTTTTT.

This clonotype was seen many times. The rearrangement joins TRBV29-1 to TRBJ1-1; D is perhaps TRBD1 (5 bases). The V gene's germline CDR1 is SQVTM and CDR2 ANQGSEA. CDR3 length: 13 amino acids. Trimming shortened V by 4 bases and J by 0 bases, and 9 bases separated the two germline ends. The CDR3 spells CSVAGRLNTEAFF. DNA for the CDR3: TGCAGCGTTGCGGGGCGGCTGAACACTGAAGCTTTCTTT.

This chain uses TRBV20-1 with TRBJ2-2, with D tentatively TRBD2 (5 bases). Trimming stripped 2 bases from V and 6 bases from J, with 16 bases between. Looked up from germline, CDR1 is DFQATT and CDR2 is SNEGSKA (reference sequence). This CDR3 has 15 amino acids. CDR3: CSARPCVRAAGELFF. The CDR3, as DNA: TGCAGTGCTAGACCGTGCGTGAGGGCCGCCGGGGAGCTGTTTTTT.

This clonotype came up many times. The CDR3 loop is CASSPVTSTDTQYF. As DNA, the CDR3 is TGTGCCAGCAGTCCAGTGACTAGCACAGATACGCAGTATTTT. V usage is TRBV6-2 or TRBV6-3 and J usage is TRBJ2-3, with D uncertain. V lost 5 bases and J lost 0, with 9 bases in between. The germline gives CDR1 MNHEY, CDR2 SVGEGT. This CDR3 has 14 amino acids.

This clonotype was detected ten times or more. The chain uses TRBV27 and TRBJ1-1; D unresolved. V was cut by 5 bases and J by 1 base, with 11 bases left in between. The CDR3 runs to 14 residues. Germline CDR1 MNHEY, CDR2 SMNVEV (reference sequence). The CDR3 DNA is TGTGCCAGCAGTCCCGGTCGACAGAACACTGAAGCTTTCTTT. It translates to CASSPGRQNTEAFF.

This clonotype was seen once. The V call is TRBV28, the J call TRBJ2-5; D is unclear. This CDR3 contains 14 residues. Trimming cost V 5 bases and J 3 bases, with 13 bases left between them. Germline V gives CDR1 MDHEN, CDR2 SYDVKM. The CDR3: CASSPHISEETQYF. DNA of the CDR3: TGTGCCAGCAGTCCGCACATTAGTGAAGAGACCCAGTACTTC. The whole variable domain, filled in from reference TRBV28 and TRBJ2-5, reads DVKVTQSSRYLVKRTGEKVFLECVQDMDHENMFWYRQDPGLGLRLIYFSYDVKMKEKGDIPEGYSVSREKKERFSLILESASTNQTSMYLCASSPHISEETQYFGPGTRLLVL.

This clonotype was observed at least ten times. V gene TRBV29-1 combines with J gene TRBJ1-3; 8 bases fit TRBD1. The V segment lost 4 bases and the J segment 8 bases; nucleotides outside the gene matches: 4. Germline V lookup: CDR1 SQVTM, CDR2 ANQGSEA. The CDR3 extends over 12 amino acids. Here the CDR3 DNA reads TGCAGCGTTGGCCTACAGGGGGACACCATATATTTT. Its protein is CSVGLQGDTIYF.

This clonotype was recorded many times. This rearrangement joins TRBV6-2 or TRBV6-3 to TRBJ2-7; the D gene is possibly TRBD2 (6 bases). Trimming removed 6 bases at V and 0 bases at J, with 12 bases between. The CDR3 spans 14 residues. Germline V gives CDR1 MNHEY, CDR2 SVGEGT. The CDR3 DNA reads TGTGCCAGCAGGCGGGACTCGATCTCCTACGAGCAGTACTTC. Amino acids: CASRRDSISYEQYF.

This clonotype came up many times. The chain is built from TRBV2 and TRBJ2-6, with TRBD2 identical over 7 bases. The V segment lost 8 bases and the J segment 3 bases; nucleotides outside the gene matches: 7. The CDR3 is made up of 15 amino acids. Per the germline V gene, CDR1 is SNHLY and CDR2 is FYNNEI. Here the CDR3 DNA reads TGTGCCAGCTCAGGAGGGGAGGGTGGGGCCAACGTCCTGACTTTC. It specifies CASSGGEGGANVLTF.

To note about this clonotype: This is likely an artifact of a read error, given a far larger clone one base away. The chain recombines TRBV7-9 with TRBJ2-7; 10 nucleotides agree with TRBD1. J gave up 3 bases and V 8 bases, and 13 bases lay outside the gene matches. CDR3 length: 16 residues. Germline assignment: CDR1 SEHNR and CDR2 FQNEAQ (reference sequence). CDR3 DNA sequence: TGTGCCAGCTGCGCACAAACGGGACAGGGGCTCTACGAGCAGTACTTC. Translation gives CASCAQTGQGLYEQYF.

This clonotype ranks as medium-sized. The chain combines TRBV4-1 with TRBJ1-2, with D possibly TRBD1 on 6 matching bases. Germline CDR1 is MGHRA and CDR2 is YSYEKL. Trimming removed 0 bases from V and 4 bases from J, with 21 bases in between. The CDR3 totals 18 residues. DNA of the CDR3: TGCGCCAGCAGCCAAGATCGGGGCGGGGGGCAGGGAGGCTATGGCTACACCTTC. It is translated as CASSQDRGGGQGGYGYTF.

The rearrangement links TRBV20-1 to TRBJ2-6; D gene ambiguous. The CDR3 consists of 15 residues. The V gene's germline CDR1 is DFQATT and CDR2 SNEGSKA (reference sequence). V shed 3 bases and J shed 0 bases, with 9 bases lying between them. This CDR3 reads CSASDQYSGANVLTF. CDR3 bases: TGCAGTGCTAGTGATCAATACTCTGGGGCCAACGTCCTGACTTTC.

This clonotype has a count of ten or more. This may come from a read error, since a much larger clone is one base off. The chain has TRBV5-1 and TRBJ2-2, with a possible D match to TRBD2 (5 bases). Per the germline V gene, CDR1 is SGHRS and CDR2 is YFSETQ. This CDR3 comprises 15 residues. The CDR3 nucleotides read TGCGCCAGCAGCTTGGCGGCCAGCAGCACCGGGGAGCTGGTTTTT. Translation gives CASSLAASSTGELVF.

A single count supports this clonotype. A far larger clone lies a single base away; this is likely a read error. The chain combines TRBV11-2 with TRBJ2-1; 7 bases line up with TRBD2. The CDR3 has 15 residues. Per the germline V gene, CDR1 is SGHAT and CDR2 is FQNNGV. The CDR3 is CASSLGAGDYNEHFF. The CDR3 DNA reads TGTGCCAGCAGCTTAGGTGCGGGGGACTACAATGAGCATTTCTTC. The whole variable domain, filled in from reference TRBV11-2 and TRBJ2-1, reads EAGVAQSPRYKIIEKRQSVAFWCNPISGHATLYWYQQILGQGPKLLIQFQNNGVVDDSQLPKDRFSAERLKGVDSTLKIQPAKLEDSAVYLCASSLGAGDYNEHFFGPGTRLTVL.

This clonotype was seen ten or more times. V and J are TRBV5-5 and TRBJ2-2; D remains unclear. CDR1 SGHKS and CDR2 YYEKEE come from the germline V gene (reference sequence). V dropped 3 bases and J dropped 0 bases, with 9 bases sitting between them. The CDR3 length is 15 residues. The CDR3 protein is CASSSSKSNTGELFF. The CDR3, as DNA: TGTGCCAGCAGCTCGTCTAAATCGAACACCGGGGAGCTGTTTTTT.

This clonotype was seen ten or more times. V and J are TRBV10-3 and TRBJ1-3, with D possibly TRBD1 on 5 matching bases. Trimming left V 10 bases short and J 0 bases short, with 13 bases between. The V gene's germline CDR1 is ENHRY and CDR2 SYGVKD. This CDR3 contains 14 residues. As DNA, the CDR3 is TGTGCCACGGGGACGGGAGACTCTGGAAACACCATATATTTT. It translates to CATGTGDSGNTIYF.